The 27 T cell receptor beta chains below all came from one sample that was sequenced in a study of T cell responses to AZD1222 COVID-19 vaccine. This table comes from immunoSEQ multiplex PCR, and its TCRdb copy is limited to in-frame clones, with some not included. The data show 90,000 to 150,000 clones, with 90% to 95% seen just once and under 5.5% held by the top ten. Sequenced here: peripheral blood, sampled on day 0 of AZD1222 vaccination. These receptors all stem from an adult in good health.

The rearrangement joins TRBV4-2 to TRBJ2-3; the D gene could be TRBD1 or TRBD2 (5 bases each). Between the trimmed V and J ends, which lost 4 bases and 4 bases, there was a span of 21 bases. The CDR3 sequence is 17 residues long. The germline V gene has CDR1 LGHNA and CDR2 YNFKEQ. CDR3 coding DNA: TGTGCCAGCAGCCGATCCGGGACGGGGAGTCGGGCAGATACGCAGTATTTT. This encodes CASSRSGTGSRADTQYF.

CDR3 in DNA: TGTGCCACTCGGCGGCCTAATGAAAAACTGTTTTTT. Translating it yields CATRRPNEKLFF. The chain is built from TRBV6-5 and TRBJ1-4; no clear D. CDR1 is MNHEY and CDR2 is SVGAGI in the germline V gene. CDR3 length equals 12 residues. Trimming pared 10 bases from V and 3 bases from J, leaving 9 bases between.

This rearrangement joins TRBV20-1 to TRBJ2-7; the D is unclear. This CDR3 is 11 amino acids long. V was cut by 5 bases and J by 4 bases, with 9 bases left in between. Germline V gene sequence: CDR1 DFQATT, CDR2 SNEGSKA (reference sequence). CDR3 residues: CSAPLTYEQYF. The CDR3 coding sequence is TGCAGTGCTCCCCTGACGTACGAGCAGTACTTC.

The chain carries TRBV6-4 and TRBJ2-1, with TRBD2 matching 13 bases. The V gene end was trimmed by 3 bases and the J gene end by 5 bases; junction bases not matched to a gene: 1. The CDR3 length is 15 residues. The germline V gene has CDR1 MRHNA and CDR2 SNTAGT. The CDR3 loop is CASSELAGGNNEQFF. In DNA, the CDR3 is TGTGCCAGCAGTGAACTAGCGGGGGGGAACAATGAGCAGTTCTTC.

The CDR3 DNA follows: TGCGCCAGCAGCTCAAGATCCGGGGCAGGTGAGCAGTTCTTC. Protein: CASSSRSGAGEQFF. The chain recombines TRBV5-1 with TRBJ2-1; tentatively, D is TRBD1 or TRBD2 (5 bases each). V lost 3 bases, J lost 9 bases, and 16 bases lay in between. The CDR3 extends over 14 amino acids. The germline V gene has CDR1 SGHRS and CDR2 YFSETQ.

This chain joins TRBV5-1 and TRBJ1-5; D remains unclear. V dropped 1 base and J dropped 6 bases, with 8 bases sitting between them. CDR1 is SGHRS, CDR2 YFSETQ, per germline. The length of the CDR3 is 13 residues. The CDR3 coding sequence is TGCGCCAGCAGCTTGATCGAGGGTCAGCCCCAGCATTTT. Its protein is CASSLIEGQPQHF.

This chain connects TRBV30 to TRBJ2-1; 13 nucleotides agree with TRBD2. This CDR3 region has 15 residues. CDR1 GTSNPN and CDR2 SVGIG come from the germline V gene (reference sequence). The junction had 2 bases not matched to a gene; V was cut back by 2 bases and J by 4 bases. CDR3 sequence: CAWSQTSGGYNEQFF. In nucleotides, the CDR3 is TGTGCCTGGAGTCAGACTAGCGGGGGGTACAATGAGCAGTTCTTC.

The gene calls are TRBV6-5 and TRBJ1-1; TRBD1 agrees at 8 bases. The germline CDR1 and CDR2 sequences are MNHEY and SVGAGI. The CDR3 is made up of 12 amino acids. V gave up 4 bases and J gave up 10 bases; unmatched junction bases: 5. CDR3 nucleotide sequence: TGTGCCAGCAGTTCCGGGACAGGTTTAGCTTTCTTT. It translates to CASSSGTGLAFF.

On this clone: Its ends do not fully match the called genes, so a read error is possible. The rearrangement uses TRBV5-1 and TRBJ2-1, with D perhaps assigned TRBD1 or TRBD2 (7 bases each). This CDR3 is 16 amino acids long. Germline V gene sequence: CDR1 SGHRS, CDR2 YFSETQ. The CDR3 DNA reads as TGCGCCCGCAGGGGGGCCGGGGGGCGGTCTGGCAATGAGCAGTTCTTC. This translates into CARRGAGGRSGNEQFF.

CDR3 amino acids: CASRSRNWRQGYGYTF. The CDR3 bases are TGTGCCAGCAGGTCCCGGAATTGGAGACAGGGATATGGCTACACCTTC. The chain joins TRBV28 to TRBJ1-2, with 7 bases identical to TRBD1. With V trimmed by 6 bases and J by 5 bases, 15 bases remained unmatched. The CDR3 has 16 amino acids. The V gene's germline CDR1 is MDHEN and CDR2 SYDVKM.

The chain uses TRBV10-1 and TRBJ1-5; D is ambiguous. Germline values: CDR1 WNHNN, CDR2 SYGVQD (reference sequence). V dropped 4 bases and J dropped 2 bases, with 27 bases sitting between them. The CDR3 runs to 20 residues. In DNA form, the CDR3 reads TGCGCCAGCAGTGTTTTTTGTTCATTGGTGACCTTTTGCGGCAATCAGCCCCAGCATTTT. Protein product: CASSVFCSLVTFCGNQPQHF.

The CDR3 coding sequence is TGTGCCAGTAGTATAAGTCAGAATGATGGAAAACTGTTTTTT. Residues: CASSISQNDGKLFF. V is TRBV19 and J is TRBJ1-4; D gene ambiguous. Trimming removed 2 bases at V and 10 bases at J, with 14 bases between. Germline CDR1 LNHDA, CDR2 SQIVND (reference sequence). This CDR3 spans 14 amino acids.

The V gene is TRBV14, the J gene TRBJ2-7; a possible D gene is TRBD1 (6 bases). The V and J ends lost 2 bases and 3 bases respectively, with 11 bases between them. The CDR3 runs 14 residues. Germline V CDR1 and CDR2: SGHDN, FVKESK. The DNA of the CDR3 is TGTGCCAGCAGCCAACTACAGGGCTTCTACGAGCAGTACTTC. Protein product: CASSQLQGFYEQYF.

There are many counts of this clone. The chain couples TRBV3-1 (or the pseudogene TRBV3-2) to TRBJ2-7; the match to TRBD1 covers 7 bases. Germline CDR1 LGHDT, CDR2 YNNKEL (reference sequence). CDR3 length: 20 amino acids. The V segment lost 6 bases and the J segment 0 bases; nucleotides outside the gene matches: 23. The CDR3 protein is CASSPYPTGQTSTSSYEQYF. The CDR3 nucleotides are TGTGCCAGCAGTCCTTACCCCACGGGACAGACTTCCACGAGCTCCTACGAGCAGTACTTC.

This clone was recorded once. J is TRBJ2-4 and V is TRBV7-2, with 10 bases fitting TRBD1. In germline, CDR1 is SGHTA, CDR2 FQGNSA. The CDR3 consists of 15 residues. The V gene end was trimmed by 5 bases and the J gene end by 8 bases; junction bases not matched to a gene: 9. CDR3 bases: TGTGCCAGCAGCCCGGGACAGGGGTCGAGTCACATTCAGTACTTC. It codes for CASSPGQGSSHIQYF.

In its sample, this clone was seen once. The chain has TRBV4-3 and TRBJ2-5, with TRBD2 matching 7 bases. Trimming took 4 bases from V and 4 from J; bases not matched to a gene: 3. CDR3 length: 13 residues. The germline CDR1 and CDR2 sequences are LGHNA and YSLEER. This CDR3 is CASSPREGETQYF. CDR3 in DNA: TGCGCCAGCAGCCCGAGGGAGGGAGAGACCCAGTACTTC.

The V and J genes are TRBV3-1 (or the pseudogene TRBV3-2) and TRBJ1-5; D possibly corresponds to TRBD1 (5 bases). V was shortened by 0 bases and J by 3 bases, with 9 bases between the two germline ends. CDR3 length equals 15 residues. Germline lookup yields CDR1 LGHDT and CDR2 YNNKEL (reference sequence). In DNA form, the CDR3 reads TGTGCCAGCAGCCAAGATCTCAGGGACAATCAGCCCCAGCATTTT. Encoded protein: CASSQDLRDNQPQHF.

The chain combines TRBV15 with TRBJ1-4; D is uncertain. Trimming shortened V by 0 bases and J by 5 bases, and 4 bases separated the two germline ends. Germline V gene data show CDR1 as LNHNV and CDR2 as YYDKDF (reference sequence). The CDR3 has 13 amino acids. CDR3 protein: CATSRDQNEKLFF. CDR3 sequence (DNA): TGTGCCACCAGCAGAGACCAGAATGAAAAACTGTTTTTT.

The chain links TRBV5-1 to TRBJ2-5, with a weak D call TRBD2 (7 bases). Germline lookup yields CDR1 SGHRS and CDR2 YFSETQ. Trimming pared 1 base from V and 2 bases from J, leaving 15 bases between. The CDR3 runs 16 residues. DNA for the CDR3: TGCGCCAGCAGCTTGTCGGGGGGCGCGGGTCAAGAGACCCAGTACTTC. Its protein product is CASSLSGGAGQETQYF. Supplemented by reference TRBV5-1 and TRBJ2-5, the full variable domain reads KAGVTQTPRYLIKTRGQQVTLSCSPISGHRSVSWYQQTPGQGLQFLFEYFSETQRNKGNFPGRFSGRQFSNSRSEMNVSTLELGDSALYLCASSLSGGAGQETQYFGPGTRLLVL.

The chain couples TRBV11-3 to TRBJ2-3; weak D call: TRBD2 (7 bases). Germline V gene data show CDR1 as SGHNT and CDR2 as YENEEA. CDR3 length equals 16 residues. V shed 5 bases and J shed 5 bases, with 20 bases lying between them. The DNA for the CDR3 is TGTGCCAGCAGCCCCGGGAGGAGTGGGGGCAAAGATACGCAGTATTTT. Its translation: CASSPGRSGGKDTQYF.

The rearrangement joins TRBV5-4 to TRBJ2-3, with 9 bases lining up with TRBD1. The length of the CDR3 is 16 residues. From germline, CDR1 is SGHNT and CDR2 YYREEE (reference sequence). V lost 4 bases to trimming and J lost 0 bases; unmatched junction nucleotides: 6. The CDR3 is CASSVGTGKSTDTQYF. CDR3 bases: TGTGCCAGCAGCGTCGGGACAGGGAAAAGCACAGATACGCAGTATTTT. Based on the CDR3 plus reference TRBV5-4 and TRBJ2-3, the full variable domain is ETGVTQSPTHLIKTRGQQVTLRCSSQSGHNTVSWYQQALGQGPQFIFQYYREEENGRGNFPPRFSGLQFPNYSSELNVNALELDDSALYLCASSVGTGKSTDTQYFGPGTRLTVL.

The chain couples TRBV5-1 to TRBJ1-1; D not certain. Trimming removed 0 bases at V and 6 bases at J, with 9 bases between. The V gene's germline CDR1 is SGHRS and CDR2 YFSETQ. This CDR3 is 13 amino acids long. For the CDR3, the DNA is TGCGCCAGCAGCTTGGGAGCAGACGCTGAAGCTTTCTTT. Protein product: CASSLGADAEAFF.

The chain couples TRBV2 to TRBJ1-5; no firm D call. The CDR3 is 14 residues long. The V gene's germline CDR1 is SNHLY and CDR2 FYNNEI. V shed 4 bases and J shed 0 bases, with 7 bases lying between them. The CDR3 coding sequence is TGTGCCAGCAGTGCAGTTTATAGCAATCAGCCCCAGCATTTT. Translation: CASSAVYSNQPQHF.

V and J are TRBV18 and TRBJ1-5, with 9 bases aligning to TRBD1. V lost 2 bases, J lost 6 bases, and 2 bases stayed unmatched. The CDR3 loop spans 14 amino acids. Germline CDR1 reads KGHSH; CDR2 reads LQKENI. The CDR3 is CASSPRTGAQPQHF. CDR3 DNA sequence: TGTGCCAGCTCACCAAGGACAGGGGCTCAGCCCCAGCATTTT.

This chain uses TRBV24-1 with TRBJ1-2; D not resolved. The CDR3 sequence is 12 residues long. Germline-derived CDR1 and CDR2 are KGHDR and SFDVKD. V lost 4 bases and J lost 7, with 9 bases in between. CDR3 region: CATSEGSGGYTF. The CDR3, as DNA: TGTGCCACCAGTGAAGGGTCGGGTGGCTACACCTTC.

V is TRBV4-2 and J is TRBJ1-5; tentatively, D is TRBD1 (5 bases). Trimming pared 0 bases from V and 0 bases from J, leaving 6 bases between. Germline CDR1 reads LGHNA; CDR2 reads YNFKEQ. This CDR3 has 15 residues. DNA for the CDR3: TGTGCCAGCAGCCAAGATAGGGGTAGCAATCAGCCCCAGCATTTT. Encoded protein: CASSQDRGSNQPQHF.

The chain has TRBV4-3 and TRBJ1-1; D may be TRBD1 (5 bases). With 4 bases removed from V and 4 bases from J, the gap between germline ends came to 19 bases. The CDR3 is 16 residues long. Germline-derived CDR1 and CDR2 are LGHNA and YSLEER. The CDR3 loop reads CASSLEPGVAGTEAFF. In DNA, the CDR3 is TGCGCCAGCAGCCTTGAACCGGGGGTCGCTGGCACTGAAGCTTTCTTT.